The 4 T cell receptor beta chains below come from one sample, sequenced in a study of T cells after yellow fever vaccination. Via MiXCR, TCRdb re-called the 5' RACE reads, giving one row per CDR3 protein. The sample consists of around 27,000 distinct CDR3 sequences, 4% to 4.5% of them appearing once. The material sequenced was CD8+ T cells sorted from PBMCs, taken 5 days after the yellow fever booster vaccination. Receptors originate from a man aged 30-40 years who received the YFV17D yellow fever vaccine.

This clonotype was counted at least ten times. The V and J genes are TRBV28 and TRBJ2-7; D possibly corresponds to TRBD2 (6 bases). The V gene's germline CDR1 is MDHEN and CDR2 SYDVKM. This CDR3 has 14 amino acids. The CDR3, as DNA: TGTGCTTCCTCCGGGAGAGGGATCACCTACGAGCAGTACTTC. This gives the protein CASSGRGITYEQYF.

This clonotype was detected many times. The chain recombines TRBV30 with TRBJ2-1; D is ambiguous. V was pared by 2 bases and J by 0 bases, with 11 bases between. CDR3 size: 15 residues. Germline V gene data show CDR1 as GTSNPN and CDR2 as SVGIG (reference sequence). CDR3 loop: CAWSLDSSSYNEQFF. The CDR3 region has the DNA TGTGCCTGGAGTCTTGACTCGAGCTCCTACAATGAGCAGTTCTTC.

This clonotype was seen ten or more times. The gene calls are TRBV29-1 and TRBJ2-7; the D gene could be TRBD1 or TRBD2 (5 bases each). CDR3 length: 11 amino acids. Per the germline V gene, CDR1 is SQVTM and CDR2 is ANQGSEA. Between the trimmed V and J ends, which lost 8 bases and 2 bases, there was a span of 10 bases. The DNA of the CDR3 is TGCAGCCGGTCGGGACCCTACGAGCAGTACTTC. It codes for CSRSGPYEQYF.

At least ten counts were recorded for this clonotype. DNA of the CDR3: TGCGCCAGCAGCCAAGGGGTGGCGGAGGGGCAGGCCAAAAACATTCAGTACTTC. It is translated as CASSQGVAEGQAKNIQYF. The V and J genes are TRBV4-3 and TRBJ2-4, with D perhaps TRBD2 (6 bases). The length of the CDR3 is 18 residues. Per germline, CDR1 LGHNA and CDR2 YSLEER. Trimming left V 1 base short and J 1 base short, with 17 bases between.